The 24 T cell receptor beta chains reported below all come from one sample, sequenced in a study of lymphopenia after photon versus proton radiotherapy. The data were produced by immunoSEQ multiplex PCR, yet TCRdb's version contains in-frame clones alone and is incomplete. The table has about 83,000 clones, around 88% seen once. Sequencing was performed on peripheral blood, taken from a patient treated with proton-based radiotherapy. The receptors stem from a man aged 55 to 70 with pancreatic cancer.

Worth noting for this clone: A junction end diverges from the germline sequence, so it may reflect a read error. The rearrangement links TRBV5-1 to TRBJ1-4; D is possibly TRBD1 (6 bases). CDR3 length equals 15 residues. In germline, CDR1 is SGHRS, CDR2 YFSETQ. CDR3 in DNA: TGCGCCAGCAGATTGGGGGGGCATACTAATGAAAAACTGTTTTTT. As protein: CASRLGGHTNEKLFF.

In this sample, this clone turned up a few times. The chain recombines TRBV28 with TRBJ1-2; D uncertain. V shed 3 bases and J shed 4 bases, with 9 bases lying between them. Germline values: CDR1 MDHEN, CDR2 SYDVKM. The CDR3 is made up of 13 amino acids. CDR3 residues: CASSFKMVYGYTF. The CDR3 nucleotides read TGTGCCAGCAGTTTCAAGATGGTCTATGGCTACACCTTC.

The genes are TRBV7-2 and TRBJ1-2, with a weak D call TRBD1 (6 bases). Trimming cost V 1 base and J 2 bases, with 11 bases left between them. The CDR3 extends over 15 amino acids. The germline CDR1 and CDR2 sequences are SGHTA and FQGNSA. CDR3 in amino acids: CASSLGGGKNYGYTF. CDR3 nucleotide sequence: TGTGCCAGCAGCTTAGGAGGGGGAAAGAACTATGGCTACACCTTC.

This chain joins TRBV6-5 and TRBJ1-2; maybe TRBD1 (6 bases). Per the germline V gene, CDR1 is MNHEY and CDR2 is SVGAGI. The CDR3 loop spans 13 amino acids. V dropped 6 bases and J dropped 8 bases, with 16 bases sitting between them. The CDR3 sequence is CASRTPGTRGYTF. DNA of the CDR3: TGTGCCAGCAGAACCCCCGGGACACGAGGCTACACCTTC.

This chain links TRBV7-3 with TRBJ2-3; 14 bases map to TRBD2. V was clipped by 5 bases and J by 5 bases; unmatched bases: 9. Germline loops: CDR1 SGHTA, CDR2 FQGTGA. The CDR3 extends over 17 amino acids. The CDR3 DNA reads TGTGCCAGCAGCCGATCCGGGACTAGCGGGAGTCAAGATACGCAGTATTTT. Protein product: CASSRSGTSGSQDTQYF.

This sequence joins TRBV7-2 and TRBJ2-5; TRBD1 is a possible D gene (6 bases). V was cut by 3 bases and J by 2 bases, with 13 bases left in between. In germline, CDR1 is SGHTA, CDR2 FQGNSA. The CDR3 sequence is 15 residues long. The CDR3 DNA follows: TGTGCCAGCAGCTTTTCGGGACATTGGCAAGAGACCCAGTACTTC. The encoded protein is CASSFSGHWQETQYF.

In this sample, this clone turned up a few times. V and J are TRBV7-2 and TRBJ2-5, with 13 positions matching TRBD2. V shed 1 base, J shed 6 bases, and the junction held 11 bases outside the gene matches. Germline loops: CDR1 SGHTA, CDR2 FQGNSA. This CDR3 has 18 residues. For the CDR3, the DNA is TGTGCCAGCAGCTTAGGGGGACTAGCGGGAATCCAAATGCAGACCCAGTACTTC. It is translated as CASSLGGLAGIQMQTQYF.

The chain links TRBV27 to TRBJ1-3; D unclear. The CDR3 covers 17 residues. Germline values: CDR1 MNHEY, CDR2 SMNVEV (reference sequence). Trimming removed 5 bases from V and 0 bases from J, with 17 bases in between. CDR3 bases: TGTGCCAGCAGTCCGCTCCTAAGCCGAAACTCTGGAAACACCATATATTTT. It yields the protein CASSPLLSRNSGNTIYF.

The chain links TRBV6-1 to TRBJ2-1; D remains ambiguous. Germline V gene lookup returns CDR1 MNHNS and CDR2 SASEGT. The CDR3 contains 14 residues. Trimming cost V 3 bases and J 6 bases, with 12 bases left between them. The CDR3 DNA sequence: TGTGCCAGCAGTGATCCCCCTCAGGTCAATGAGCAGTTCTTC. Translating gives CASSDPPQVNEQFF.

The chain joins TRBV5-1 to TRBJ2-7; 9 bases map to TRBD2. Germline values: CDR1 SGHRS, CDR2 YFSETQ. The CDR3 consists of 14 residues. The V and J ends lost 10 bases and 5 bases, in that order; junction bases with no gene match: 13. CDR3 loop: CASAQAGGPNEQYF. CDR3 nucleotide sequence: TGCGCCTCGGCCCAGGCGGGAGGGCCCAACGAGCAGTACTTC.

This sequence joins TRBV18 and TRBJ1-5, with D perhaps matching TRBD1 (5 bases). CDR3 length: 13 residues. CDR1 is KGHSH and CDR2 is LQKENI in the germline V gene. Trimming stripped 3 bases from V and 8 bases from J, with 11 bases between. This chain's CDR3 is CASSPDRTEPQHF. CDR3 in DNA: TGTGCCAGCTCACCCGACAGAACAGAGCCCCAGCATTTT.

The chain joins TRBV5-6 to TRBJ2-1; 11 bases match TRBD2. V was pared by 4 bases and J by 6 bases, with 9 bases of the junction left unmatched. The CDR3 runs to 16 residues. Germline CDR1 reads SGHDT; CDR2 reads YYEEEE. The CDR3 reads CASSPRLAGGINEQFF. CDR3 coding DNA: TGTGCCAGCAGCCCTCGTCTAGCGGGAGGTATCAATGAGCAGTTCTTC.

The chain is built from TRBV25-1 and TRBJ2-2, with D perhaps TRBD1 (6 bases). The length of the CDR3 is 14 residues. Germline CDR1 is MGHDK and CDR2 is SYGVNS. V was cut by 5 bases and J by 1 base, with 8 bases left in between. The CDR3 DNA is TGTGCCAGCAGTTCCAGGGGGAACACCGGGGAGCTGTTTTTT. It translates to CASSSRGNTGELFF.

This rearrangement joins TRBV30 to TRBJ2-7; D not resolved. V was clipped by 0 bases and J by 2 bases, with 20 bases between them. Germline values: CDR1 GTSNPN, CDR2 SVGIG (reference sequence). The CDR3 totals 17 residues. The CDR3: CAWSVDSWQTETYEQYF. The CDR3 coding sequence is TGTGCCTGGAGTGTAGATTCTTGGCAGACGGAAACCTACGAGCAGTACTTC.

V gene TRBV29-1 combines with J gene TRBJ2-2, with 12 bases fitting TRBD1. V dropped 1 base and J dropped 7; count of bases not matched to a gene: 4. Germline V CDR1 and CDR2: SQVTM, ANQGSEA. This CDR3 is 15 amino acids long. The CDR3: CSVEGGTGGFGELFF. The CDR3 DNA reads as TGCAGCGTTGAAGGCGGGACAGGGGGCTTCGGGGAGCTGTTTTTT.

This clone was seen more than once but under ten times. The CDR3: CASSLSGTSRETQYF. In nucleotides, the CDR3 is TGCGCCAGCAGCCTATCCGGGACTAGCCGGGAGACCCAGTACTTC. This chain uses TRBV4-1 with TRBJ2-5; TRBD2 matches 9 bases. The CDR3 has 15 residues. Germline V gene data show CDR1 as MGHRA and CDR2 as YSYEKL. The V gene end was trimmed by 4 bases and the J gene end by 5 bases; junction bases not matched to a gene: 8.

The V gene is TRBV27, the J gene TRBJ2-7, with 11 bases that match TRBD1. Per the germline V gene, CDR1 is MNHEY and CDR2 is SMNVEV (reference sequence). The CDR3 has 19 residues. V was pared by 3 bases and J by 4 bases, with 17 bases of the junction left unmatched. In DNA, the CDR3 is TGTGCCAGCAGTTTTAGGATGTTGGCGGACAGGGGGCATAGGTACGAGCAGTACTTC. Residues: CASSFRMLADRGHRYEQYF.

The chain is built from TRBV10-3 and TRBJ1-3, with D hard to call. The V gene's germline CDR1 is ENHRY and CDR2 SYGVKD. The CDR3 totals 15 residues. The V gene lost 6 bases and the J gene lost 0 bases, with 12 bases spanning the gap. This CDR3 is CAIRAAGLSGNTIYF. CDR3 nucleotide sequence: TGTGCCATCAGAGCCGCAGGCCTCTCTGGAAACACCATATATTTT.

The gene calls are TRBV7-9 and TRBJ1-5; D is ambiguous. The CDR3 totals 14 residues. Germline V lookup: CDR1 SEHNR, CDR2 FQNEAQ (reference sequence). V was cut by 4 bases and J by 0 bases, with 7 bases left in between. The CDR3 reads CASSSRDSNQPQHF. The CDR3 nucleotides are TGTGCCAGCAGCTCCAGAGATAGCAATCAGCCCCAGCATTTT. Filled out from reference TRBV7-9 and TRBJ1-5, the complete variable domain reads DTGVSQNPRHKITKRGQNVTFRCDPISEHNRLYWYRQTLGQGPEFLTYFQNEAQLEKSRLLSDRFSAERPKGSFSTLEIQRTEQGDSAMYLCASSSRDSNQPQHFGDGTRLSIL.

J is TRBJ2-7 and V is TRBV5-1; 7 bases are a match to TRBD1. The CDR3 totals 13 residues. The V segment lost 4 bases and the J segment 5 bases; nucleotides outside the gene matches: 6. CDR1 is SGHRS, CDR2 YFSETQ, per germline. The CDR3 bases are TGCGCCAGCAGCCACGACAGGGTCAACGAGCAGTACTTC. Its translation: CASSHDRVNEQYF. The whole variable domain, filled in from reference TRBV5-1 and TRBJ2-7, reads KAGVTQTPRYLIKTRGQQVTLSCSPISGHRSVSWYQQTPGQGLQFLFEYFSETQRNKGNFPGRFSGRQFSNSRSEMNVSTLELGDSALYLCASSHDRVNEQYFGPGTRLTVT.

This sequence joins TRBV11-3 and TRBJ2-1, with 7 bases lining up with TRBD2. Per germline, CDR1 SGHNT and CDR2 YENEEA. The CDR3 totals 16 residues. J gave up 4 bases and V 5 bases, and 11 bases lay outside the gene matches. CDR3 amino acids: CASSQWAGDSYNEQFF. DNA of the CDR3: TGTGCCAGCAGCCAATGGGCGGGGGACTCGTACAATGAGCAGTTCTTC.

The chain employs TRBV7-9 and TRBJ2-7; 8 nucleotides align to TRBD2. Germline V gene sequence: CDR1 SEHNR, CDR2 FQNEAQ (reference sequence). The CDR3 length is 18 residues. The ends lost 4 bases at V and 0 bases at J; junction bases unmatched: 14. DNA for the CDR3: TGTGCCAGCAGCTCAAAATCCCCCGGGAGGGGCAGCTCCTACGAGCAGTACTTC. It translates to CASSSKSPGRGSSYEQYF. The variable domain in full, completed from reference TRBV7-9 and TRBJ2-7, reads DTGVSQNPRHKITKRGQNVTFRCDPISEHNRLYWYRQTLGQGPEFLTYFQNEAQLEKSRLLSDRFSAERPKGSFSTLEIQRTEQGDSAMYLCASSSKSPGRGSSYEQYFGPGTRLTVT.

The V and J genes are TRBV5-1 and TRBJ1-1; D uncertain. Trimming removed 4 bases at V and 3 bases at J, with 4 bases between. Per germline, CDR1 SGHRS and CDR2 YFSETQ. The CDR3 spans 11 residues. This CDR3 reads CASSDHTEAFF. In DNA form, the CDR3 reads TGCGCCAGCAGCGATCACACTGAAGCTTTCTTT.

This chain links TRBV28 with TRBJ1-1; maybe TRBD1 (6 bases). The CDR3 loop spans 15 amino acids. Per the germline V gene, CDR1 is MDHEN and CDR2 is SYDVKM. V was cut by 5 bases and J by 2 bases, with 15 bases left in between. This CDR3 is CASSRQGSRNTEAFF. The CDR3 DNA follows: TGTGCCAGCAGTAGGCAGGGGTCTCGTAACACTGAAGCTTTCTTT.